This T cell receptor (beta chain) was identified during a study of sequential checkpoint blockade in melanoma (dated by TCRdb to 2018 to 2020). About the investigation overall: Patients were randomized 1:1 to first-line nivolumab followed by ipilimumab (arm A) or ipilimumab followed by nivolumab (arm B). Maintenance nivolumab came after both trial sequences. DNA from over 75 pretreatment melanoma tumor samples underwent TCRbeta immunosequencing. For 20 to 25 patients, matched tumor biopsies were obtained before treatment and at week 13, following single-agent nivolumab (arm A) or ipilimumab (arm B). The same lesion was the source of approximately 86% of the matched pre- and post-treatment tumor biopsy pairs. What the authors observed across the whole study: Among patients in arm A, the nivolumab-first arm, pretreatment tumor TIL clonality was associated with response (P = .04). Within-arm analyses of tumor T-cell fraction were limited by small sample sizes and reduced statistical power. Validation of the response-prediction model combining TCR metrics and mutation burden is needed in larger, independent patient cohorts. Tumor T-cell fraction and clonality were correlated with PD-L1 staining and CD8+ T-cell counts, but not with mutational load. Patients with increases in tumor T-cell fraction and clonality by week 13 were approximately 30 times more likely to achieve clinical benefit.

V lost 4 bases and J lost 2 bases, and the count of bases not matched to a germline gene is 7. The germline V gene (reference sequence) sets CDR1 to LNHDA and CDR2 to SQIVND. Including cysteine and phenylalanine, the CDR3 has 15 amino acids. Only the CDR3 DNA is retained, 45 bases long and in frame from the first base. This clone is medium-sized (0.01 to 0.1%) in its sample. No cognate antigen has been identified for it. Per-nucleotide qualities are absent, and no much larger clonotype sits a single base away. TCRbeta CDR3 regions were immunosequenced from genomic DNA with the immunoSEQ Assay. Before high-throughput sequencing, genomic DNA was amplified using bias-controlled multiplex PCR. Regarding the original processing steps: To quantify the absolute abundance of each unique TCRbeta CDR3 region, the sequences were collapsed and filtered. Clonality, defined as 1 minus Pielou's evenness, was calculated using only productive rearrangements. Tumor T-cell fraction was calculated by normalizing TCRbeta template counts to usable DNA, which was estimated from several housekeeping genes. A previously published method was used to identify clones whose frequencies were significantly greater in on-treatment samples than in baseline samples. Sourced from immuneACCESS, this table was stored by TCRdb with only in-frame sequences that have V and J called. A share of the clones is absent; for the studies checked, an unresolved V gene accounts for under half, and the remainder has no known explanation. V and J calls and clone size are as listed in that table; D and trimming were resolved from the DNA. The table for this sample lists about 21,000 clones; 25% to 35% of them were counted only once. Of the sample, about 6.7% is held by the ten largest clones.

In light of the paper, this sample's treatment or condition label describes: randomized to nivolumab then ipilimumab (arm A) or the reverse (arm B). No trial patient had received prior DNA-damaging chemotherapy. The samples were obtained from melanoma patients enrolled in CheckMate 064, an open-label, randomized phase II trial testing sequential checkpoint blockade. Tumor TCR sequencing used genomic DNA from formalin-fixed paraffin-embedded (FFPE) tissue samples. This sample comprised tumor tissue (inferred from file names), obtained from a patient given nivolumab and ipilimumab in sequence. The rearranged chain carries TRBV19 and TRBJ2-5; 7 central bases correspond to TRBD2. The TCR originated in a human donor with melanoma. The CDR3 protein sequence reads: CASSNGLVAQETQYF. The DNA sequence follows: TGTGCCAGTAGTAACGGACTAGTTGCACAAGAGACCCAGTACTTC. Where the CDR3 stops, the reference TRBV19 and TRBJ2-5 genes take over; the full variable domain is DGGITQSPKYLFRKEGQNVTLSCEQNLNHDAMYWYRQDPGQGLRLIYYSQIVNDFQKGDIAEGYSVSREKKESFPLTVTSAQKNPTAFYLCASSNGLVAQETQYFGPGTRLLVL.